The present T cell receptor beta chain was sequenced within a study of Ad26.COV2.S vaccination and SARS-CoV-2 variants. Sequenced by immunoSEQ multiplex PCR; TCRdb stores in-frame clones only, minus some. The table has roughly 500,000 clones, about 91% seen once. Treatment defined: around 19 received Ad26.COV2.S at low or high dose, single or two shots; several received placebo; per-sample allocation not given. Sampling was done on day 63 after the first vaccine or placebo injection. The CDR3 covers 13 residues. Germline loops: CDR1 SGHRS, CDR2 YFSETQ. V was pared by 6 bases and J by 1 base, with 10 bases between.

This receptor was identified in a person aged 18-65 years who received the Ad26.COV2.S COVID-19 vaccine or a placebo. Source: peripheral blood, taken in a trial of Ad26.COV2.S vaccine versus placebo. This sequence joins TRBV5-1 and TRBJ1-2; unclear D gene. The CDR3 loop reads CASKVGLNYGYTF. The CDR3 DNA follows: TGCGCCAGCAAAGTTGGCCTTAACTATGGCTACACCTTC.